This T cell receptor (beta chain) was documented in a study of PD-L1 blockade in urothelial cancer (dated by TCRdb to about 2017). About the investigation overall: Therapy was started in the mid-2010s for all patients, and atezolizumab 1,200 mg was administered intravenously every 3 weeks. About 90% of the 29 patients were identified as males with urothelial cancer of bladder origin, and a prior smoking history was reported by 18 of 29 patients. An ECOG performance status of 0 or 1 was recorded for the patients, and 0 to 3 prior chemotherapy regimens had been received by the patients. Blood samples were analyzed at two time points: 3 weeks after treatment start (second dose) and 6 weeks after treatment start. A median of 141,255 T cells and 65,000 to 90,000 unique TCRs was obtained from blood samples, and a median clonality of around 0.08 was observed. The study was an exploratory multi-omic analysis of somatic, immune and clinical correlates of response to PD-L1 blockade with atezolizumab in urothelial cancer. Pretreatment tumor samples and matched peripheral blood, collected serially before and after atezolizumab treatment, underwent TCR sequencing. Durable clinical benefit meant progression-free survival longer than 6 months, and TCR features were also tested against progression-free and overall survival. In the same patients, pretreatment tumors underwent whole exome sequencing and RNA sequencing in addition to TCR sequencing. Some ten patients reached durable clinical benefit, while about 19 patients did not. Under 30 patients had pretreatment blood TCR-seq, some 25 had at least one posttreatment blood collection, and some 25 had tumor TCR-seq.

The time point label here, explained by the study, means: pretreatment peripheral blood. A total of some 30 patients with locally advanced or metastatic urothelial carcinoma, treated at Memorial Sloan Kettering on a trial protocol, made up the cohort. Peripheral blood mononuclear cells were collected pretreatment and during treatment, at between 1 and 8 total time points per patient. The Qiagen DNeasy Blood extraction kit was used to purify genomic DNA from total PBMCs and tumor samples. PBMCs were collected pretreatment and during treatment and were isolated and stored as previously described. Each PCR received spiked-in synthetic TCR analog templates so that absolute template abundance could be estimated from read counts. TCRbeta CDR3 regions were amplified from genomic DNA with bias-controlled V and J gene primers using the immunoSEQ assay. Sequencing of rearranged TCRbeta segments was performed at approximately 20X coverage. The study's processing was this. Clustering was used to correct sequencing errors, and CDR3s were annotated against IMGT to assign V, D and J genes. Out-of-frame and stop-codon sequences were excluded, and only productive TCRbeta rearrangements were used in downstream analyses. To compute clonality, Shannon entropy was normalized by the log of the number of unique productive sequences and then subtracted from one. Fisher's exact test with Benjamini-Hochberg correction, at a threshold of adjusted p below 0.01, was used to find clones that differed between time points or between blood and tumor. TCRdb provides this immuneACCESS table in a form limited to in-frame rearrangements. Some clones are lacking; in checked studies, under half of them reflect an unresolved V gene, and why the rest are absent is not known. Clonal size and the V and J genes are those of that table, whereas D and trimming came from the DNA. The sample yields just under 40,000 clones; 91% were counted once. The top ten clones comprise around 10% of the sample.

Findings and caveats that apply to the study as a whole: Small sample size (n ≈ 28) and many exploratory analyses mean the results are intended to be hypothesis-generating. A pretreatment peripheral blood TCR clonality below the median was linked to improved progression-free and overall survival. Among patients with durable benefit, tumor-associated TCR clones showed greater expansion in peripheral blood 3 weeks after treatment started (n ≈ 21, p = 0.022).

Reading from cysteine to phenylalanine, the CDR3 counts 11 amino acids. Of all the DNA, just the CDR3 is kept, 33 bases in frame from base 1. The germline V gene sets CDR1 to SQVTM and CDR2 to ANQGSEA. V loses 4 bases, J loses 5 bases, and the germline ends lie 8 bases apart. On this clone: Its antigen is unknown. Base quality data are lacking; no much larger clone is found one base away.

Specimen: PBMCs, collected around atezolizumab (anti-PD-L1) treatment. The sequence was obtained from an older woman with urothelial cancer. Here the chain combines TRBV29-1 and TRBJ1-2; no D segment can be confidently identified. In nucleotides, the sequence is TGCAGCGTTGCGGACTGGTATGGCTACACCTTC. Translated, it reads CSVADWYGYTF.